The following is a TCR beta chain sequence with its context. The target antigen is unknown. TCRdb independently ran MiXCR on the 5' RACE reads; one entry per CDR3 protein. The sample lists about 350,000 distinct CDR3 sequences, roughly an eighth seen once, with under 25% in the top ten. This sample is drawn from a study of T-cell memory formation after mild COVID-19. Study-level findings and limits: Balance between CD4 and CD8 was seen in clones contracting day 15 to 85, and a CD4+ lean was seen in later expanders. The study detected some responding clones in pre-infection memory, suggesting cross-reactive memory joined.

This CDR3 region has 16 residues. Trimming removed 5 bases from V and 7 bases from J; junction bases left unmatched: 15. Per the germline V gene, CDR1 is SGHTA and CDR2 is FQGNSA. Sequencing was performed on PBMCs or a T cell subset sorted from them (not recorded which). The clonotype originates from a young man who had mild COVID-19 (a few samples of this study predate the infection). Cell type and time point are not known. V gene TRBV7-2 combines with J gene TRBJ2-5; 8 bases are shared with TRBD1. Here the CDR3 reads CASSLTLDRGEWTQYF. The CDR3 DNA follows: TGTGCCAGCAGCCTAACGCTCGACAGGGGCGAGTGGACCCAGTACTTC.